The 18 T cell receptor beta chains in this list originate from one sample, sequenced in a study of cytomegalovirus exposure and HLA in healthy donors. PCR used 60 Vbeta primers and 13 Jbeta primers. Produced via immunoSEQ multiplex PCR; TCRdb's table is partial and in-frame only. Of over 150,000 clones detected, approximately 81% appear once; the ten largest clones hold roughly 7.7%. The sequenced sample consisted of PBMCs. The origin of the receptors is a woman aged 25-40 years in good health and CMV-seropositive.

The chain joins TRBV15 to TRBJ2-7; 9 bases are a match to TRBD2. The CDR3 has 18 amino acids. Germline V gene data show CDR1 as LNHNV and CDR2 as YYDKDF (reference sequence). The trim removed 1 base at V and 3 bases at J, leaving 13 bases unmatched. CDR3 in amino acids: CATSRAYPGLAFDYEQYF. The CDR3 DNA sequence: TGTGCCACCAGCAGAGCTTACCCGGGACTAGCCTTCGACTACGAGCAGTACTTC.

The rearrangement joins TRBV2 to TRBJ2-5; 9 positions agree with TRBD1. The closer fit of TRBJ2-7 to the DNA end suggests the J call may be wrong. Per germline, CDR1 SNHLY and CDR2 FYNNEI. This CDR3 has 13 residues. The CDR3 protein is CASKPGQGSEQYF. The CDR3, as DNA: TGTGCCAGTAAGCCGGGACAGGGAAGCGAGCAGTACTTC.

This sequence joins TRBV29-1 and TRBJ1-1; TRBD1 might be the D (6 bases). The CDR3 extends over 11 amino acids. Trimming took 5 bases from V and 4 from J, leaving 8 bases between them. The germline CDR1 and CDR2 sequences are SQVTM and ANQGSEA. The CDR3: CSVQGSTEAFF. CDR3 DNA sequence: TGCAGCGTTCAGGGGAGCACTGAAGCTTTCTTT.

The rearrangement links TRBV11-2 to TRBJ2-2; 12 bases are a match to TRBD2. CDR1 SGHAT and CDR2 FQNNGV come from the germline V gene. V lost 0 bases to trimming and J lost 8 bases; unmatched junction nucleotides: 13. The CDR3 is made up of 19 amino acids. CDR3 nucleotides: TGTGCCAGCAGCTTAGACCTCGGGACTAGCGGGTCCTGGCTGGGGGAGCTGTTTTTT. As protein: CASSLDLGTSGSWLGELFF.

J is TRBJ2-7 and V is TRBV18, with D maybe TRBD1 (5 bases). The CDR3 runs to 14 residues. V lost 2 bases and J 1 base, leaving 9 bases between the germline ends. In germline, CDR1 is KGHSH, CDR2 LQKENI. Here the CDR3 reads CASSPTGPSYEQYF. In DNA form, the CDR3 reads TGTGCCAGCTCACCAACAGGTCCTTCCTACGAGCAGTACTTC. The full variable domain, completed using reference TRBV18 and TRBJ2-7, is NAGVMQNPRHLVRRRGQEARLRCSPMKGHSHVYWYRQLPEEGLKFMVYLQKENIIDESGMPKERFSAEFPKEGPSILRIQQVVRGDSAAYFCASSPTGPSYEQYFGPGTRLTVT.

Only a few counts were recorded for this clone. The J gene is TRBJ1-2, the V gene TRBV27; unclear D gene. Deletions cut 3 bases from V and 6 bases from J, with 20 bases between. Germline lookup yields CDR1 MNHEY and CDR2 SMNVEV (reference sequence). The CDR3 contains 16 residues. As DNA, the CDR3 is TGTGCCAGCAGTTTGGGCCACCGCCTGGGCCCCGATGGCTACACCTTC. It encodes CASSLGHRLGPDGYTF.

V usage is TRBV27 and J usage is TRBJ2-6, with D unresolved. Germline values: CDR1 MNHEY, CDR2 SMNVEV (reference sequence). V lost 3 bases to trimming and J lost 0 bases, with 15 bases between them. The length of the CDR3 is 18 residues. CDR3 sequence reads: CASSLGPQEFSGANVLTF. CDR3 coding DNA: TGTGCCAGCAGTTTGGGCCCCCAAGAATTCTCTGGGGCCAACGTCCTGACTTTC.

This clone was counted once. The CDR3 spells CASSSGQPSNSPLHF. The CDR3 DNA sequence: TGCGCCAGCAGCTCGGGACAGCCGTCCAATTCACCCCTCCACTTT. The chain couples TRBV5-1 to TRBJ1-6, with TRBD1 matching 7 bases. J gave up 7 bases and V 3 bases, and 7 bases lay outside the gene matches. Germline V gives CDR1 SGHRS, CDR2 YFSETQ. The CDR3 covers 15 residues.

The CDR3 nucleotides read TGTGCCAGCAGCCCCCGCGAGGGGGACAGTAACAGAATTCAGTTCTTC. Its translation: CASSPREGDSNRIQFF. This chain links TRBV7-9 with TRBJ2-1; 7 positions match TRBD1. V trimming: 5 bases; J trimming: 13 bases; junction bases outside the gene matches: 20. The germline gives CDR1 SEHNR, CDR2 FQNEAQ (reference sequence). This CDR3 has 16 residues.

The gene calls are TRBV6-5 and TRBJ1-5, with TRBD1 identical over 8 bases. The trim removed 6 bases at V and 3 bases at J, leaving 4 bases unmatched. The CDR3 consists of 14 residues. Germline loops: CDR1 MNHEY, CDR2 SVGAGI. The CDR3 loop reads CASRQGEDNQPQHF. CDR3 coding DNA: TGTGCCAGCAGACAGGGGGAGGACAATCAGCCCCAGCATTTT.

The chain recombines TRBV4-2 with TRBJ2-4; 7 bases match TRBD1. This CDR3 contains 15 residues. V dropped 4 bases and J dropped 3; count of bases not matched to a gene: 6. Germline V gene data show CDR1 as LGHNA and CDR2 as YNFKEQ. In DNA form, the CDR3 reads TGTGCCAGCAGCCCGCAGGGGGACGGCAAAAACATTCAGTACTTC. Amino acids: CASSPQGDGKNIQYF.

The genes are TRBV19 and TRBJ2-5; tentative D call: TRBD1 (5 bases). CDR1 and CDR2 (germline): LNHDA, SQIVND (reference sequence). This CDR3 contains 13 residues. V dropped 8 bases and J dropped 0 bases, with 10 bases sitting between them. The CDR3 sequence is CASARTNQETQYF. DNA of the CDR3: TGTGCCAGTGCAAGGACAAACCAAGAGACCCAGTACTTC.

The chain links TRBV19 to TRBJ2-6, with D unresolved. Germline V CDR1 and CDR2: LNHDA, SQIVND (reference sequence). V lost 4 bases to trimming and J lost 4 bases, with 11 bases between them. The CDR3 is 15 amino acids. The chain's CDR3 is CASSNGLSGANVLTF. CDR3 nucleotide sequence: TGTGCCAGTAGTAATGGCCTTTCGGGGGCCAACGTCCTGACTTTC.

The V gene is TRBV30, the J gene TRBJ1-4; the match to TRBD1 covers 8 bases. CDR3 length: 13 residues. V shed 4 bases and J 7 bases; nucleotides not matched to a gene: 5. Per germline, CDR1 GTSNPN and CDR2 SVGIG (reference sequence). The CDR3, as DNA: TGTGCCTGGAATGACAGGGGATTTGAAAAACTGTTTTTT. Protein product: CAWNDRGFEKLFF.

The chain recombines TRBV6-1 with TRBJ1-2; 8 nucleotides line up with TRBD1. V lost 7 bases to trimming and J lost 5 bases; unmatched junction nucleotides: 6. CDR1 is MNHNS and CDR2 is SASEGT in the germline V gene. The CDR3 has 13 residues. CDR3 nucleotide sequence: TGTGCCAGCACCCCACAGGGGGTGTATGGCTACACCTTC. This encodes CASTPQGVYGYTF.

This clone has a handful of counts. The J gene is TRBJ1-2, the V gene TRBV28; D remains ambiguous. Germline V gene sequence: CDR1 MDHEN, CDR2 SYDVKM. There are 14 residues in the CDR3. The V end lost 4 bases, the J end lost 8 bases, and 17 bases lay between the germline ends. CDR3: CASSSSKRAGGYTF. CDR3 in DNA: TGTGCCAGCAGTTCCTCAAAGAGGGCGGGAGGCTACACCTTC.

The chain carries TRBV9 and TRBJ2-2; D is ambiguous. The V end lost 5 bases, the J end lost 3 bases, and 11 bases lay between the germline ends. The CDR3 has 14 residues. Germline V gene sequence: CDR1 SGDLS, CDR2 YYNGEE. The CDR3 loop is CASRRGRDTGELFF. CDR3 nucleotides: TGTGCCAGCAGGCGAGGCAGAGACACCGGGGAGCTGTTTTTT.

Details on this clone: An end of the junction differs from the germline gene, which may be a read error. V and J are TRBV5-8 and TRBJ2-1, with D perhaps TRBD1 (7 bases). The CDR3 is made up of 15 amino acids. Germline V CDR1 and CDR2: SGHTS, YDEGEE. CDR3 sequence (DNA): TGTGCCAGCAGCTGGGGGGACAGACCTGGAATGAGCGGACTCTTC. This sequence encodes CASSWGDRPGMSGLF. Using reference TRBV5-8 and TRBJ2-1 for the parts outside the CDR3, the full variable domain is EAGVTQSPTHLIKTRGQQATLRCSPISGHTSVYWYQQALGLGLQFLLWYDEGEERNRGNFPPRFSGRQFPNYSSELNVNALELEDSALYLCASSWGDRPGMSGLFGPGTRLTVL.